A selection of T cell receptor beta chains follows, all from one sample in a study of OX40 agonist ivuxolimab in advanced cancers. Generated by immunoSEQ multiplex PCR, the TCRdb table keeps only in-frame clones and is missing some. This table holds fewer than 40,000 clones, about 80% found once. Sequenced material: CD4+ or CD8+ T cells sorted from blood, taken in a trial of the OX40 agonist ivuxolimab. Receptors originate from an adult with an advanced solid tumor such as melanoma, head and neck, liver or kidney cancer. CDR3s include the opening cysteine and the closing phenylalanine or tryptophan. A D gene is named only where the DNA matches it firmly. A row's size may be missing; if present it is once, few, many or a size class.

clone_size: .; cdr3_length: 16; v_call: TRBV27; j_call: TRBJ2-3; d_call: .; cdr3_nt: TGTGCCAGCAGTTTTAGGAACAGACAAAGCACAGATACGCAGTATTTT; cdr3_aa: CASSFRNRQSTDTQYF
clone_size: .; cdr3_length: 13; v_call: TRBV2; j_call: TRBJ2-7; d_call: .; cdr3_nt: TGTGCCAGCAGTTCCGGAGTTATCTACGAGCAGTACTTC; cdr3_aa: CASSSGVIYEQYF
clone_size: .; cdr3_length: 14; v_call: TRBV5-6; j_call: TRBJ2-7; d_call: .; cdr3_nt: TGTGCCAGCAGCTTCGGAGGTCGGCCCTACGAGCAGTACTTC; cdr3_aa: CASSFGGRPYEQYF
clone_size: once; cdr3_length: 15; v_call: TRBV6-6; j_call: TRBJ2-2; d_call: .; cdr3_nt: TGTGCCAGCACCTACGGCAGGGCGAACACCGGGGAGCTGTTTTTT; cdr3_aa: CASTYGRANTGELFF
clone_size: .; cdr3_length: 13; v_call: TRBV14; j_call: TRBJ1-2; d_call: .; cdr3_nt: TGTGCCAGCAGCCACCTAGAAGACTATGGCTACACCTTC; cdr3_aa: CASSHLEDYGYTF
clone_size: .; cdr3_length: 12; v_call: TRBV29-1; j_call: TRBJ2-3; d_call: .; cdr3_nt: TGCAGCGTTGAAGATCGAGGGGATACGCAGTATTTT; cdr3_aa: CSVEDRGDTQYF
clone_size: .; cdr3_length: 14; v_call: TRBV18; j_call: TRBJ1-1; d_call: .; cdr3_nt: TGTGCCAGCTCGTCAACAGGGATGAACACTGAAGCTTTCTTT; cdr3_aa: CASSSTGMNTEAFF
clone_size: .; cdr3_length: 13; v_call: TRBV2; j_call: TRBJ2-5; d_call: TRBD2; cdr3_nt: TGTGCCAGCAGCCCCGAGCGGGGGGAGACCCAGTACTTC; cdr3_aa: CASSPERGETQYF
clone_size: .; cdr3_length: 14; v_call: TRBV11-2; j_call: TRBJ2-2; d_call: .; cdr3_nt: TGTGCCAGCAGATCATTAGCGAACACCGGGGAGCTGTTTTTT; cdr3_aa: CASRSLANTGELFF
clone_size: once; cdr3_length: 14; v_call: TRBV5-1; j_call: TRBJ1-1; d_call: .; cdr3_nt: TGCGCCAGCAGCTTGGAGGTGGAAGGAACTGAAGCTTTCTTT; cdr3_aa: CASSLEVEGTEAFF
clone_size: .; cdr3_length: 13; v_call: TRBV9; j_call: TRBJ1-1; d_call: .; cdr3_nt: TGTGCCAGCAGCCCCACAGGAGACACTGAAGCTTTCTTT; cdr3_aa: CASSPTGDTEAFF
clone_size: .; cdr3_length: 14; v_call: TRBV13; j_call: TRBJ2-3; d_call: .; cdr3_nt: TGTGCCAGCAGCTTACAGGACAGCACAGATACGCAGTATTTT; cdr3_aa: CASSLQDSTDTQYF
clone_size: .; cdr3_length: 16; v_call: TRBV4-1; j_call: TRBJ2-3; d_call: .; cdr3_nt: TGCGCCAGCAGCCTGGGCGTTTATACTAGCACAGATACGCAGTATTTT; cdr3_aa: CASSLGVYTSTDTQYF
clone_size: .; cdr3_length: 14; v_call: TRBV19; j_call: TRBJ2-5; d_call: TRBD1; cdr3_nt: TGTGCCAGTAGCCTGGACAGGAGTCGGGAGACCCAGTACTTC; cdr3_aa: CASSLDRSRETQYF
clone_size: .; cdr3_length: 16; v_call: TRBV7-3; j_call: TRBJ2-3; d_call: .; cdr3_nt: TGTGCCAGCAGCTCCCGGCCGACAGGAACCACAGATACGCAGTATTTT; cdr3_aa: CASSSRPTGTTDTQYF
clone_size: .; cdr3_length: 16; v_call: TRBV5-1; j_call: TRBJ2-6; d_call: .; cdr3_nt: TGCGCCAGCAGCGCGGGCACCGGCTCTGGGGCCAACGTCCTGACTTTC; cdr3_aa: CASSAGTGSGANVLTF
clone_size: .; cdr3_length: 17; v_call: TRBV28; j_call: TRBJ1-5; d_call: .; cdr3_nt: TGTGCCAGCAGTTTAGATCGTTGGGGGGCGGGCAATCAGCCCCAGCATTTT; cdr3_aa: CASSLDRWGAGNQPQHF
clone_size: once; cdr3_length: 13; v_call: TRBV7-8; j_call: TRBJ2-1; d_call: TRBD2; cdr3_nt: TGTGCCAGCAAACTGGGAGGGGCTGGGGAGCAGTTCTTC; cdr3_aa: CASKLGGAGEQFF
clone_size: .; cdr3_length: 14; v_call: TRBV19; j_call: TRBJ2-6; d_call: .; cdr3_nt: TGTGCCAGCTCAACCGATTCTGGGGCCAACGTCCTGACTTTC; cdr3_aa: CASSTDSGANVLTF
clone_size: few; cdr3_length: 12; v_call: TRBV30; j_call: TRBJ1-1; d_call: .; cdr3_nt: TGTGCCTGGAGTCCAGGGGTCACTGAAGCTTTCTTT; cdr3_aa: CAWSPGVTEAFF
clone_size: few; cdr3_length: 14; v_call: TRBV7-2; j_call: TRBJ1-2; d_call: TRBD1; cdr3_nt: TGTGCCAGCAGCTCAGCAGGGACAGGGACAGCCTACACCTTC; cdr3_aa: CASSSAGTGTAYTF
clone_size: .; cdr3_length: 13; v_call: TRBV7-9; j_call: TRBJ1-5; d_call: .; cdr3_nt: TGTGCCAGCAGCTTAGCCGGGGGTCAGCCCCAGCATTTT; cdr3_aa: CASSLAGGQPQHF
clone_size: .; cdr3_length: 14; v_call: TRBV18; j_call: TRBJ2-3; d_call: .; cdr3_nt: TGTGCCAGCTCACCAGCGGTTAGCACAGATACGCAGTATTTT; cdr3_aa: CASSPAVSTDTQYF
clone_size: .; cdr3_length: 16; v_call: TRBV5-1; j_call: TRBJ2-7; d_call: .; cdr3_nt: TGCGCCAGCAGCACACAGGTGGGGGTTTTAGCCTACGAGCAGTACTTC; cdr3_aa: CASSTQVGVLAYEQYF
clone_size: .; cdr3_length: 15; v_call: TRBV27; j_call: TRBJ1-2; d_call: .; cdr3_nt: TGTGCCAGCAGTGACGCAGGGAATCCTAACTATGGCTACACCTTC; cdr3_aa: CASSDAGNPNYGYTF
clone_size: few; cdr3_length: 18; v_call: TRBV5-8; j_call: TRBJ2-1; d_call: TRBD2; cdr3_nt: TGTGCCAGCAGCATGAGACTAGCGGGGGGTCTCTCCTACAATGAGCAGTTCTTC; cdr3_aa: CASSMRLAGGLSYNEQFF
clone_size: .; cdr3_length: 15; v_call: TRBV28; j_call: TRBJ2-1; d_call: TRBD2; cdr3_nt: TGTGCCAGCAGTCTAGGGACTAGCGGTTACAATGAGCAGTTCTTC; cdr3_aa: CASSLGTSGYNEQFF
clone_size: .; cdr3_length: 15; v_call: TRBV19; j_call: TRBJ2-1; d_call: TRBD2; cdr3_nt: TGTGCCAGTAGTATGATCAGCGGGGATACCCCAAAGCAGTTCTTC; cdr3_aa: CASSMISGDTPKQFF
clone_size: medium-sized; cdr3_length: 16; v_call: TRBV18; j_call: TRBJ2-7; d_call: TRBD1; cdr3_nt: TGTGCCAGCTCACGCGGCCCGGACAGGGAAGGTGGGGAGCAGTACTTC; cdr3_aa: CASSRGPDREGGEQYF
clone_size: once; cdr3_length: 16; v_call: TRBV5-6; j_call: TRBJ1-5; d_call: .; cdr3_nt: TGTGCCAGCAGCTTGGGGGTGGGTTATAGCAATCAGCCCCAGCATTTT; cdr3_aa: CASSLGVGYSNQPQHF